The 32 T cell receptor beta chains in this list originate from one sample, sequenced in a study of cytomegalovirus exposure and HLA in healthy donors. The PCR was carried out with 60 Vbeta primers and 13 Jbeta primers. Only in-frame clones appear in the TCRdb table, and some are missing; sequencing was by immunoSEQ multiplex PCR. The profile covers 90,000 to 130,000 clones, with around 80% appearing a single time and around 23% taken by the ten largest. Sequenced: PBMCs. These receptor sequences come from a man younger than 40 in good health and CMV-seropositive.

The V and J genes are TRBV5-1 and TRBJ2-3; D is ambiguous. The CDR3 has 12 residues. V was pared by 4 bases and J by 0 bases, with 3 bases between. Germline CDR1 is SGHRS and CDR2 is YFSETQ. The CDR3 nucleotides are TGCGCCAGCAGCCTTAGCACAGATACGCAGTATTTT. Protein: CASSLSTDTQYF.

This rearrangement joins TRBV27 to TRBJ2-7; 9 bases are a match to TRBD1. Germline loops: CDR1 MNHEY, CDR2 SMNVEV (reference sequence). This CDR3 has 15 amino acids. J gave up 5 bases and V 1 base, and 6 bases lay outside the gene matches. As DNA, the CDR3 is TGTGCCAGCAGTTTATGGACAGGGGATCGCAACGAGCAGTACTTC. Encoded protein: CASSLWTGDRNEQYF.

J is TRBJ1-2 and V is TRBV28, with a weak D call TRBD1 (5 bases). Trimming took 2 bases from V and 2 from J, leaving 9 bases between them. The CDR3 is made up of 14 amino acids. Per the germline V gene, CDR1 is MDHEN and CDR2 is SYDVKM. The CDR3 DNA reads TGTGCCAGCAGTTTACTCCCAGGGAACTATGGCTACACCTTC. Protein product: CASSLLPGNYGYTF.

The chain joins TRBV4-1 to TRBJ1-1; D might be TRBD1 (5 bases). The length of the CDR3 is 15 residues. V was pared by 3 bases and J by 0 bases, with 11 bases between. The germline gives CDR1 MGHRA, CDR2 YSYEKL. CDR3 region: CASSQTATVNTEAFF. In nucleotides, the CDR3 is TGCGCCAGCAGCCAGACAGCGACCGTGAACACTGAAGCTTTCTTT.

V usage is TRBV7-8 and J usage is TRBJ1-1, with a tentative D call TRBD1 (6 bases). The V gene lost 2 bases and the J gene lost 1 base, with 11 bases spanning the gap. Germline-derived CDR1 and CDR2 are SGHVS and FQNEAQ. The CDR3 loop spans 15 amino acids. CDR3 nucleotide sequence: TGTGCCAGCAGCTTAATGCCAGGGGAGAACACTGAAGCTTTCTTT. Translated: CASSLMPGENTEAFF.

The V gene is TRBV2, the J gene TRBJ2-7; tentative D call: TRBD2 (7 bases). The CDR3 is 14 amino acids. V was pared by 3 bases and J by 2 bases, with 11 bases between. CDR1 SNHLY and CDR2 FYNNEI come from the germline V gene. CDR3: CASSEGGLAYEQYV. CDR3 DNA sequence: TGTGCCAGCAGTGAGGGGGGGCTTGCCTACGAGCAGTACGTC.

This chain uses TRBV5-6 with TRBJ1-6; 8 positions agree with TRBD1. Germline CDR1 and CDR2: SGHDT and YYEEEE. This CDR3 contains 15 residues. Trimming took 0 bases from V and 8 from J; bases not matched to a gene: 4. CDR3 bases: TGTGCCAGCAGCTTGGATCCAGGGGGCGATTCACCCCTCCACTTT. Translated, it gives CASSLDPGGDSPLHF.

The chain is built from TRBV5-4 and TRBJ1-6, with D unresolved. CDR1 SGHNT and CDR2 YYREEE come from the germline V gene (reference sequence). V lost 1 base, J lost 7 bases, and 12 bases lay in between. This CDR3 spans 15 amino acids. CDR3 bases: TGTGCCAGCAGCTTGAAGCAGTCGGGGAATTCACCCCTCCACTTT. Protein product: CASSLKQSGNSPLHF.

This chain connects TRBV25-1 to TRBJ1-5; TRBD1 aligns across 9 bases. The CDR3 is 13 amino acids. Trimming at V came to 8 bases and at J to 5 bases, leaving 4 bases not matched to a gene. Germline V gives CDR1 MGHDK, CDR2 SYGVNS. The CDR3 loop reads CASAGQGYQPQHF. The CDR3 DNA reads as TGTGCCAGCGCGGGACAGGGTTATCAGCCCCAGCATTTT.

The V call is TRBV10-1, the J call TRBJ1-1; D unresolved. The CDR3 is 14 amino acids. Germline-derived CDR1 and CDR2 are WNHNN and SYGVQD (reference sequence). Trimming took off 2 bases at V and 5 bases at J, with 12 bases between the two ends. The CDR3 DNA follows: TGCGCCAGCAGTGAGGAACCCACGGGGACTGAAGCTTTCTTT. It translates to CASSEEPTGTEAFF.

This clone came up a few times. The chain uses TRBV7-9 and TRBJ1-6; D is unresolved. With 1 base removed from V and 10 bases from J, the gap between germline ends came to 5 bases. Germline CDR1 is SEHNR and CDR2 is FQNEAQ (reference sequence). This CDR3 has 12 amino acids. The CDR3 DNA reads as TGTGCCAGCAGCTTAGTAGTGTCACCCCTCCACTTT. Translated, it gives CASSLVVSPLHF. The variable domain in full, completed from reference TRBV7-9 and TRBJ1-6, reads DTGVSQNPRHKITKRGQNVTFRCDPISEHNRLYWYRQTLGQGPEFLTYFQNEAQLEKSRLLSDRFSAERPKGSFSTLEIQRTEQGDSAMYLCASSLVVSPLHFGNGTRLTVT.

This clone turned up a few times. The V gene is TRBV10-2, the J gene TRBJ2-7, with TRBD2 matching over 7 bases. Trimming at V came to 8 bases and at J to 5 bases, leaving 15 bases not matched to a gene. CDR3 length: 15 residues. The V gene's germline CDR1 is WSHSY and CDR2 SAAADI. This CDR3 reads CASSRGWGGTDEQYV. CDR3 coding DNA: TGCGCCAGCTCGAGAGGGTGGGGGGGTACGGACGAGCAGTACGTC.

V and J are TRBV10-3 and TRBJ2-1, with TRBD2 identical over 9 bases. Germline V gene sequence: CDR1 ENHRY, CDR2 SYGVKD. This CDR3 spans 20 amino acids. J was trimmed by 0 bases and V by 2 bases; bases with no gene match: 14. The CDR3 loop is CAISEQSVTSGTSSYNEQFF. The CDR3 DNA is TGTGCCATCAGTGAGCAATCTGTGACTAGCGGAACAAGCTCCTACAATGAGCAGTTCTTC.

The CDR3 loop reads CASSYATGFGYTF. CDR3 nucleotide sequence: TGTGCCAGCAGCTACGCAACAGGGTTCGGCTACACCTTC. The chain uses TRBV7-3 and TRBJ1-2; a possible D gene is TRBD1 (6 bases). This CDR3 region has 13 residues. Looked up from germline, CDR1 is SGHTA and CDR2 is FQGTGA. Trimming removed 4 bases from V and 8 bases from J, with 14 bases in between.

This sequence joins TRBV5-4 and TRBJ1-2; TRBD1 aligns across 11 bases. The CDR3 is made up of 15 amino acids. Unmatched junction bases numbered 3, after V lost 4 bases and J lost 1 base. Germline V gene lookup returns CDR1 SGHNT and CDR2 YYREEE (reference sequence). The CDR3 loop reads CASSPDRGLNYGYTF. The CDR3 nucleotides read TGTGCCAGCAGCCCGGACAGGGGGCTTAACTATGGCTACACCTTC.

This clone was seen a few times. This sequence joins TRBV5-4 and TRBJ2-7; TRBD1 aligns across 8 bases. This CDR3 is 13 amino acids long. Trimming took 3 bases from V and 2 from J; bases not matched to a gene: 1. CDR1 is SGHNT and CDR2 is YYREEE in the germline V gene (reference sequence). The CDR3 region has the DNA TGTGCCAGCAGCTCGGACAGGGCCTACGAGCAGTACTTC. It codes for CASSSDRAYEQYF.

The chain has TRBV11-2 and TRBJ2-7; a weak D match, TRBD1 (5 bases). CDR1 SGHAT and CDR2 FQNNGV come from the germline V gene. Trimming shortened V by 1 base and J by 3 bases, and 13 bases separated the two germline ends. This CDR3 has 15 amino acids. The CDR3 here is CASSLAPGSSYEQYF. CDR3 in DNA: TGTGCCAGCAGCTTAGCCCCAGGGTCTAGCTACGAGCAGTACTTC.

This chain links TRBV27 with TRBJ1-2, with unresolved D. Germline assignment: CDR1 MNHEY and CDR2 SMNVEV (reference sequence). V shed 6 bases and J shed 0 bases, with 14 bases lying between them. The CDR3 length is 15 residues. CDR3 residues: CASRRTFQANYGYTF. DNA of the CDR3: TGTGCCAGCAGACGTACTTTCCAAGCTAACTATGGCTACACCTTC.

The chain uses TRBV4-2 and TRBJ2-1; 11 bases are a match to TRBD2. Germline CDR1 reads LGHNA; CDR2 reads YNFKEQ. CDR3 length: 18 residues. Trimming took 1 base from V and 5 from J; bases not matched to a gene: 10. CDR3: CASSQGPPGLAANNEQFF. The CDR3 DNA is TGTGCCAGCAGCCAAGGTCCCCCGGGACTAGCGGCAAACAATGAGCAGTTCTTC.

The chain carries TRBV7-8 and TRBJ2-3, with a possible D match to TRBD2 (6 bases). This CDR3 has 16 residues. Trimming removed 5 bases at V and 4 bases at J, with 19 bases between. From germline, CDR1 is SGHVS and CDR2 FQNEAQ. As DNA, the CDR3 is TGTGCCAGCAGCCCCCTTGCGGGGACTCACCCAGATACGCAGTATTTT. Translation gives CASSPLAGTHPDTQYF.

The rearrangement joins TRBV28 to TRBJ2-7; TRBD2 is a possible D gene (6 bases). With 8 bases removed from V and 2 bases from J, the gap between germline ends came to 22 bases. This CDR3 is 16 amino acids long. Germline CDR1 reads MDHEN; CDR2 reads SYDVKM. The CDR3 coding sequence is TGTGCCAGCCGAGGGGCCGGGGGATGGTCCCCCTACGAGCAGTACTTC. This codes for CASRGAGGWSPYEQYF. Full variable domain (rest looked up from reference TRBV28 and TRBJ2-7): DVKVTQSSRYLVKRTGEKVFLECVQDMDHENMFWYRQDPGLGLRLIYFSYDVKMKEKGDIPEGYSVSREKKERFSLILESASTNQTSMYLCASRGAGGWSPYEQYFGPGTRLTVT.

Here the CDR3 reads CASSLYPGTGFYGYTF. CDR3 nucleotides: TGTGCCAGCAGTTTATATCCCGGGACAGGGTTCTATGGCTACACCTTC. The V and J genes are TRBV28 and TRBJ1-2, with 9 bases that match TRBD1. J gave up 4 bases and V 1 base, and 7 bases lay outside the gene matches. The CDR3 length is 16 residues. CDR1 and CDR2 from the germline V gene are MDHEN and SYDVKM.

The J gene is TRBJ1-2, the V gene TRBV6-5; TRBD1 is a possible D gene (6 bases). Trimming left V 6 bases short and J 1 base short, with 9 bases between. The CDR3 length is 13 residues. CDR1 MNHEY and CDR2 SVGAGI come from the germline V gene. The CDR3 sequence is CASRTGRNYGYTF. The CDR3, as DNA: TGTGCCAGCAGAACAGGGCGTAACTATGGCTACACCTTC.

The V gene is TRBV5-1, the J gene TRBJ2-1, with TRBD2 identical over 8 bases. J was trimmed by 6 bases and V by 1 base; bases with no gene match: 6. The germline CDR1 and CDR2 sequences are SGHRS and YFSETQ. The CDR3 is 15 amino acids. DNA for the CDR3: TGCGCCAGCAGCTTGCTTCCGGGAGGGCTCAATGAGCAGTTCTTC. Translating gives CASSLLPGGLNEQFF. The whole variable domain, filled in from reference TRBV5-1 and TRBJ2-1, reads KAGVTQTPRYLIKTRGQQVTLSCSPISGHRSVSWYQQTPGQGLQFLFEYFSETQRNKGNFPGRFSGRQFSNSRSEMNVSTLELGDSALYLCASSLLPGGLNEQFFGPGTRLTVL.

In DNA form, the CDR3 reads TGCGCCAGCAGCTACTCGACAGGGGGCGCAGATACGCAGTATTTT. This encodes CASSYSTGGADTQYF. V is TRBV5-1 and J is TRBJ2-3, with TRBD1 matching over 10 bases. There are 15 residues in the CDR3. CDR1 and CDR2 (germline): SGHRS, YFSETQ. Germline trimming cut 3 bases from V and 4 bases from J; bases unmatched to any gene: 5.

Here the CDR3 reads CASSGTGGREQYF. The CDR3 DNA is TGCGCCAGCAGTGGGACAGGGGGCCGGGAGCAGTACTTC. The chain has TRBV10-2 and TRBJ2-7, with TRBD1 matching over 11 bases. Germline CDR1 and CDR2: WSHSY and SAAADI. CDR3 length: 13 residues. V lost 4 bases, J lost 7 bases, and 3 bases stayed unmatched.

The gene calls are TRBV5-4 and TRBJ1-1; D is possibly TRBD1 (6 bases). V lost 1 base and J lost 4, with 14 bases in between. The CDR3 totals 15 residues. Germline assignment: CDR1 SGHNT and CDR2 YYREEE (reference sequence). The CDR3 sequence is CASSLLGAMATEAFF. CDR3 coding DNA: TGTGCCAGCAGCTTGTTGGGGGCAATGGCCACTGAAGCTTTCTTT.

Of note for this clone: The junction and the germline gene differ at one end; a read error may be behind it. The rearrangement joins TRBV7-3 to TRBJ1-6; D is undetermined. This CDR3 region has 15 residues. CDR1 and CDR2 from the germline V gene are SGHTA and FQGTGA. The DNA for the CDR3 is TGTGCCAGCAGCGTAGCTAGCTCCTATAATTCACCCTTCCACTTT. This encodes CASSVASSYNSPFHF.

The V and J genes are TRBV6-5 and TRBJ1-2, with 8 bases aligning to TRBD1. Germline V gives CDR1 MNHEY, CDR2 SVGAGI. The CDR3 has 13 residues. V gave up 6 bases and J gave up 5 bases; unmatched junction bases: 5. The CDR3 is CASRSTGGYGYTF. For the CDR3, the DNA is TGTGCCAGCAGGTCTACAGGGGGATATGGCTACACCTTC.

The CDR3 region has the DNA TGTGCCAGCAGCTTACGACAGGAGTACGAGCAGTACTTC. Protein product: CASSLRQEYEQYF. The chain is built from TRBV11-2 and TRBJ2-7; weak D call: TRBD1 (6 bases). V gave up 2 bases and J gave up 4 bases, with 9 bases separating them. The germline V gene has CDR1 SGHAT and CDR2 FQNNGV. The CDR3 loop spans 13 amino acids.

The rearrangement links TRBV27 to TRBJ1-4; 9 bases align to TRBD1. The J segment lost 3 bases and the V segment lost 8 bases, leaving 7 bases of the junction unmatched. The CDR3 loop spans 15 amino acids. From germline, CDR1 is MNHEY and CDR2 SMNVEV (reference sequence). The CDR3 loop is CASGYWTGANEKLFF. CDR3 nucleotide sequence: TGTGCCAGCGGATACTGGACAGGGGCTAATGAAAAACTGTTTTTT.

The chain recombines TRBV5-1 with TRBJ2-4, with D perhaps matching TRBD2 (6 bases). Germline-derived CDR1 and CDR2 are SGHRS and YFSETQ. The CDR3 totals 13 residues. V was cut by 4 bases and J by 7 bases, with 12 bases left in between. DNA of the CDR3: TGCGCCAGCAGCACGGAGGGAACGAACATTCAGTACTTC. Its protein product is CASSTEGTNIQYF. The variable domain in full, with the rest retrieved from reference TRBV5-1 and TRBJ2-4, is KAGVTQTPRYLIKTRGQQVTLSCSPISGHRSVSWYQQTPGQGLQFLFEYFSETQRNKGNFPGRFSGRQFSNSRSEMNVSTLELGDSALYLCASSTEGTNIQYFGAGTRLSVL.